The 7 T cell receptor beta chains reported below all come from one sample, sequenced in a study of blood T cell repertoires in COVID-19. TCRdb's table, derived via immunoSEQ multiplex PCR, lists solely in-frame clones and lacks some. Among 100,000 to 150,000 clones listed, approximately 74% were seen once. The sequencing input was peripheral blood. These receptors originate from a man in his fifties or sixties with acute or convalescent COVID-19.

The chain employs TRBV5-1 and TRBJ1-6, with 7 bases that match TRBD1. In germline, CDR1 is SGHRS, CDR2 YFSETQ. The CDR3 is made up of 15 amino acids. Germline trimming cut 4 bases from V and 2 bases from J; bases unmatched to any gene: 3. In DNA, the CDR3 is TGCGCCAGCAGCCTGGACAGGCCCTATAATTCACCCCTCCACTTT. Translation gives CASSLDRPYNSPLHF.

The V call is TRBV4-1, the J call TRBJ1-2; maybe TRBD1 (6 bases). Trimming removed 5 bases at V and 2 bases at J, with 12 bases between. Germline loops: CDR1 MGHRA, CDR2 YSYEKL. The CDR3 loop spans 14 amino acids. This CDR3 reads CASSFRQDNYGYTF. The CDR3 DNA is TGCGCCAGCAGCTTCCGACAGGACAACTATGGCTACACCTTC.

The V gene is TRBV7-9, the J gene TRBJ2-3; D unresolved. V was trimmed by 7 bases and J by 0 bases, leaving 8 bases between them. The germline gives CDR1 SEHNR, CDR2 FQNEAQ (reference sequence). The CDR3 runs to 13 residues. CDR3 in DNA: TGTGCCAGCACGTTCGGGAGCACAGATACGCAGTATTTT. Its protein is CASTFGSTDTQYF.

The rearrangement uses TRBV6-5 and TRBJ1-1; maybe TRBD1 (6 bases). This CDR3 contains 15 residues. V was pared by 7 bases and J by 3 bases, with 18 bases between. Germline V gene data show CDR1 as MNHEY and CDR2 as SVGAGI. CDR3 DNA: TGTGCCAGCAAAATAAGTTGGGGGCTGGACACTGAAGCTTTCTTT. It encodes CASKISWGLDTEAFF.

This chain joins TRBV7-9 and TRBJ1-4, with D perhaps matching TRBD1 (5 bases). Trimming removed 5 bases at V and 1 base at J, with 14 bases between. Germline V gene lookup returns CDR1 SEHNR and CDR2 FQNEAQ (reference sequence). The CDR3 consists of 16 residues. CDR3 amino acids: CASSPSAGGTNEKLFF. CDR3 nucleotides: TGTGCCAGCAGCCCTTCTGCCGGGGGAACTAATGAAAAACTGTTTTTT.

This clone has just one count. The chain employs TRBV15 and TRBJ2-5; 14 bases are a match to TRBD2. Germline CDR1 LNHNV, CDR2 YYDKDF (reference sequence). With 1 base clipped from V and 3 bases from J, the junction kept 7 bases outside the gene matches. The length of the CDR3 is 18 residues. CDR3 nucleotides: TGTGCCACCAGCAGAGGAGGGACTAGCGGGAGAAAAAAAGAGACCCAGTACTTC. Protein sequence: CATSRGGTSGRKKETQYF.

The CDR3 spells CASSTEQGRGSPLHF. The CDR3 nucleotides are TGTGCCAGTAGTACAGAACAGGGGAGAGGTTCACCCCTCCACTTT. V is TRBV19 and J is TRBJ1-6; 7 nucleotides agree with TRBD1. V was pared by 4 bases and J by 9 bases, with 9 bases of the junction left unmatched. The CDR3 extends over 15 amino acids. The germline V gene has CDR1 LNHDA and CDR2 SQIVND (reference sequence).